One and the same sample provided the 5 T cell receptor beta chains below, sequenced in a study of shared clonotypes between healthy human individuals. TCRdb keeps only in-frame clones here, not all; method: immunoSEQ multiplex PCR. Of nearly 1,000,000 clones in the sample, 76% were seen once. Sequenced sample: memory CD4+ T cells sorted from blood. As for subset: CD45RA-negative fraction. These receptors all come from a man younger than 30 in good health.

This clone was counted only a few times. The chain joins TRBV19 to TRBJ1-1; D possibly corresponds to TRBD1 (5 bases). V was shortened by 6 bases and J by 4 bases, with 15 bases between the two germline ends. This CDR3 region has 14 residues. CDR1 and CDR2 from the germline V gene are LNHDA and SQIVND (reference sequence). The CDR3 bases are TGTGCCAGTAGCATAACAGGAAGTAGCACTGAAGCTTTCTTT. Amino acid sequence: CASSITGSSTEAFF.

A remark on this clone: One end of the junction does not line up with germline, which may come from a read error. This sequence joins TRBV7-6 and TRBJ1-2, with 8 bases lining up with TRBD1. Germline V gene lookup returns CDR1 SGHVS and CDR2 FNYEAQ. This CDR3 spans 12 amino acids. Here the CDR3 DNA reads TGTGCCAGCAGCTTCCAGGGGGCGAACTTCGCCTTC. Translation: CASSFQGANFAF. The complete variable domain, with remaining parts taken from reference TRBV7-6 and TRBJ1-2, reads GAGVSQSPRYKVTKRGQDVALRCDPISGHVSLYWYRQALGQGPEFLTYFNYEAQQDKSGLPNDRFSAERPEGSISTLTIQRTEQRDSAMYRCASSFQGANFAFGSGTRLTVV.

This CDR3 reads CAGGTSGPPKGPGTDTQYF. The CDR3 DNA reads as TGTGCCGGGGGAACTAGCGGGCCGCCGAAAGGGCCGGGCACAGATACGCAGTATTTT. The V gene is TRBV6-4, the J gene TRBJ2-3; 9 bases map to TRBD2. V shed 11 bases and J 1 base; nucleotides not matched to a gene: 22. CDR1 and CDR2 (germline): MRHNA, SNTAGT. The CDR3 totals 19 residues.

In regard to this clone: This same CDR3 is encoded by further DNA sequences in the sample. This rearrangement joins TRBV7-2 to TRBJ1-2, with D possibly TRBD1 on 6 matching bases. Between the trimmed V and J ends, which lost 1 base and 5 bases, there was a span of 11 bases. Germline V gene sequence: CDR1 SGHTA, CDR2 FQGNSA. CDR3 length: 14 residues. The CDR3 coding sequence is TGTGCCAGCAGCTTAGGAGGGGGTGTTTATGGCTACACCTTC. This encodes CASSLGGGVYGYTF.

The count of this clone is one. CDR3: CASSPRRPNEKLFF. The CDR3 DNA follows: TGTGCCAGCAGTCCCCGTAGGCCTAATGAAAAACTGTTTTTT. V is TRBV28 and J is TRBJ1-4; D remains unclear. Germline lookup yields CDR1 MDHEN and CDR2 SYDVKM. Deletions cut 5 bases from V and 3 bases from J, with 10 bases between. There are 14 residues in the CDR3.